The sequence of this T cell receptor beta chain was determined in a study of molecular identifiers for immune sequencing clone quantification. Germline V lookup: CDR1 SGHDT, CDR2 YYEEEE. This CDR3 spans 14 amino acids. The V and J ends lost 4 bases and 2 bases respectively, with 13 bases between them. This clonotype was counted ten times or more. TCRdb itself ran the PCR reads through MiXCR, one entry per CDR3 protein. The table records 490,000 or so distinct CDR3 sequences, 20% to 25% of them present only once. V usage is TRBV5-6 and J usage is TRBJ2-7; no definite D call. Sequenced: naive CD8+ T cells from blood, with Jurkat cell RNA spiked in. Subset specified: FACS-sorted CD8+CD4-CCR7+CD45RA+ naive T cells. The receptor was derived from a human donor in good health. Some libraries in this study had Jurkat cell RNA spiked in. CDR3 bases: TGTGCCAGCAGCACCCGGGTCTACACCTACGAGCAGTACTTC. Amino acid sequence: CASSTRVYTYEQYF.